The rows below give T cell receptor beta chains drawn from one sample of a study of blood T cell repertoires in COVID-19. TCRdb keeps only in-frame clones here, not all; method: immunoSEQ multiplex PCR. The sample holds roughly 130,000 clones, approximately 83% seen once. Sequencing input: peripheral blood. These receptors were obtained from a woman between 50 and 59 years old with acute or convalescent COVID-19. Each CDR3 is given without its conserved first and last residue. The size entry is marked missing in some rows and otherwise reads once, few, many or a size class.

cdr3_length	clone_size	v_call	cdr3_aa
13	NA	TRBV25-1	ASSGQGSYNSPLH
13	NA	TRBV15	ATSRYSGGQETQY
14	NA	TRBV7-8	ASSLEGQGYNSPLH
15	once	TRBV13	ASSAYQSGQGNTEAF
13	NA	TRBV19	ASSGGGNRYNEQF
14	NA	TRBV5-4	AFHTGGTFAKNIQY
11	NA	TRBV2	ASSAWDSYGYT
13	once	TRBV19	ASSIVGSAASPLH
12	few	TRBV5-4	ASSSGGTNEKLF
12	NA	TRBV29-1	SVAEGLGNQPQH
13	few	TRBV4-1	ASSFRQGSNQPQH